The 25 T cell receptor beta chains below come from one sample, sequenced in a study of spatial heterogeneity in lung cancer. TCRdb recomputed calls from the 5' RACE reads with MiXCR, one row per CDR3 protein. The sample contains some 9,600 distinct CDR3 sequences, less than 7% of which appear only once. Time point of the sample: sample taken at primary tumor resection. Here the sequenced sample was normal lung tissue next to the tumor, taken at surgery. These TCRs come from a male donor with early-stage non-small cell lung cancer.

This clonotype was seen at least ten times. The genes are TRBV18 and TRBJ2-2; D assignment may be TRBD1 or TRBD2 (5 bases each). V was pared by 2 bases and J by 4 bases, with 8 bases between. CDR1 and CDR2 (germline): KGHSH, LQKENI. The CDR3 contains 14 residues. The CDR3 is CASSPVGATGELFF. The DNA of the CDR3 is TGTGCCAGCTCACCAGTCGGGGCCACCGGGGAGCTGTTTTTT.

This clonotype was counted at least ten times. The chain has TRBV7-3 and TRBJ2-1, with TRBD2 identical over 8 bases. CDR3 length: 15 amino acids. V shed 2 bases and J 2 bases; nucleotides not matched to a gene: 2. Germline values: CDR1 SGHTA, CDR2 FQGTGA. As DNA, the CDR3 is TGTGCCAGCAGCTTAGGCGGGGGGACCTACAATGAGCAGTTCTTC. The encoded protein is CASSLGGGTYNEQFF.

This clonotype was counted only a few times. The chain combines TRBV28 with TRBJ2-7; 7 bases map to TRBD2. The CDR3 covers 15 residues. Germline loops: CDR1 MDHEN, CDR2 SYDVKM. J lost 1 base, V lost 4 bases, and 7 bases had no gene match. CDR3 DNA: TGTGCCAGCAGTTGGCCAGGACTAGGGTCCTACGAGCAGTACTTC. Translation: CASSWPGLGSYEQYF. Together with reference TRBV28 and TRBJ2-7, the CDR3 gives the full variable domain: DVKVTQSSRYLVKRTGEKVFLECVQDMDHENMFWYRQDPGLGLRLIYFSYDVKMKEKGDIPEGYSVSREKKERFSLILESASTNQTSMYLCASSWPGLGSYEQYFGPGTRLTVT.

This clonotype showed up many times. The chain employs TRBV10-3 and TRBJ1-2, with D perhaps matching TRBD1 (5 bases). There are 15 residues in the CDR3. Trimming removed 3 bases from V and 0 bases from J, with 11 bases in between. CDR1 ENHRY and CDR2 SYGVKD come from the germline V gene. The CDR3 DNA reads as TGTGCCATCAGTGAAAGGGGTTCTACTAACTATGGCTACACCTTC. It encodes CAISERGSTNYGYTF.

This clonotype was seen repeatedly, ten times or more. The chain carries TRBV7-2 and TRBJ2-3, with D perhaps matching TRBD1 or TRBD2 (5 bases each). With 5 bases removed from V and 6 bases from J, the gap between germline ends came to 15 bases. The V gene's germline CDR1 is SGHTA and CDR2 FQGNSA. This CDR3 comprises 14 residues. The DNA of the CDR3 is TGTGCCAGCAGCAGCCGGGACCCCGGGGATACGCAGTATTTT. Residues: CASSSRDPGDTQYF.

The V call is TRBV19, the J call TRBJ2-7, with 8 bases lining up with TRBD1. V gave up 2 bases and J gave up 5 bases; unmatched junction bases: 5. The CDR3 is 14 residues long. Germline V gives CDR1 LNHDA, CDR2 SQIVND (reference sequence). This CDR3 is CASSIQGATDEQYF. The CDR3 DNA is TGTGCCAGTAGTATACAGGGGGCAACGGACGAGCAGTACTTC.

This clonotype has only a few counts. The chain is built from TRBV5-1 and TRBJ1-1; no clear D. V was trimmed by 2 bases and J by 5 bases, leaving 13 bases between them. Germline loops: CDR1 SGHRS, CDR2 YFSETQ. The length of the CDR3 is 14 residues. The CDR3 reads CASSFGGSRTEAFF. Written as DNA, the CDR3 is TGCGCCAGCAGCTTCGGCGGGTCGAGGACTGAAGCTTTCTTT.

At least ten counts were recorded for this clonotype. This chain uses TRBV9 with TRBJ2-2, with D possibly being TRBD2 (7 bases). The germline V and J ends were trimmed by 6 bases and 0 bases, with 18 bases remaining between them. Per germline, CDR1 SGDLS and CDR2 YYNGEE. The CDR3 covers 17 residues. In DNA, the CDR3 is TGTGCCAGCAATAGCGGCGGGGGCGTTTCGAACACCGGGGAGCTGTTTTTT. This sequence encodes CASNSGGGVSNTGELFF. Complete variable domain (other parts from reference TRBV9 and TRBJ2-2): DSGVTQTPKHLITATGQRVTLRCSPRSGDLSVYWYQQSLDQGLQFLIQYYNGEERAKGNILERFSAQQFPDLHSELNLSSLELGDSALYFCASNSGGGVSNTGELFFGEGSRLTVL.

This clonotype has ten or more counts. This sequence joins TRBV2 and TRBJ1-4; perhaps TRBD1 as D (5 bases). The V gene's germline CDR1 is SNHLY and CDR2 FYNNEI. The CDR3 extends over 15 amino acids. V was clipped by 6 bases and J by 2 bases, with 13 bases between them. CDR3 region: CASSREGATNEKLFF. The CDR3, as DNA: TGTGCCAGCAGCAGGGAGGGTGCGACTAATGAAAAACTGTTTTTT. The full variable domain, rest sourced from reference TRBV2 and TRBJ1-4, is EPEVTQTPSHQVTQMGQEVILRCVPISNHLYFYWYRQILGQKVEFLVSFYNNEISEKSEIFDDQFSVERPDGSNFTLKIRSTKLEDSAMYFCASSREGATNEKLFFGSGTQLSVL.

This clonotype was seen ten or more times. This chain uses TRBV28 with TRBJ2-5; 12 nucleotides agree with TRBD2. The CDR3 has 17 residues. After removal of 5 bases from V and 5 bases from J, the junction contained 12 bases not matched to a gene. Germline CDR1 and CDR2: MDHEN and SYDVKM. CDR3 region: CASSPAGTSGPWETQYF. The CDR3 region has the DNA TGTGCCAGCAGTCCCGCCGGGACTAGCGGGCCGTGGGAGACCCAGTACTTC.

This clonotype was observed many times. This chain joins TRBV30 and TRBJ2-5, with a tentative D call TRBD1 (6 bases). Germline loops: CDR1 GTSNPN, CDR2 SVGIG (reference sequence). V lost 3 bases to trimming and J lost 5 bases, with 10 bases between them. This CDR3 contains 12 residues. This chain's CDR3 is CAWSVQGETQYF. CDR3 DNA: TGTGCCTGGAGCGTCCAGGGGGAGACCCAGTACTTC.

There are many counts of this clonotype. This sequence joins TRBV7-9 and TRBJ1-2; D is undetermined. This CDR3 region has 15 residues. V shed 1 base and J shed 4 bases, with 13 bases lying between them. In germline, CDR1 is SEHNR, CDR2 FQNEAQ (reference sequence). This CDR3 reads CASSLEFLAVYGYTF. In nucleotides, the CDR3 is TGTGCCAGCAGCTTAGAGTTTTTGGCGGTCTATGGCTACACCTTC.

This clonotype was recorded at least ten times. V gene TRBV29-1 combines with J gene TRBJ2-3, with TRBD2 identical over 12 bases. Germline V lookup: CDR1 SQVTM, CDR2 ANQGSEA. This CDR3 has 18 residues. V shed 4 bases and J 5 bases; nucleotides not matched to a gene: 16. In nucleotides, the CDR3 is TGCAGCGTTGTGGCAGATATGATAGGACTAGCGGGAAAAGATACGCAGTATTTT. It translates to CSVVADMIGLAGKDTQYF.

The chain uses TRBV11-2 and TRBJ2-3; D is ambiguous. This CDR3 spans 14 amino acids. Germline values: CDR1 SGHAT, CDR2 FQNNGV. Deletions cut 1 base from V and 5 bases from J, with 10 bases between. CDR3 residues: CASSLGAGVDTQYF. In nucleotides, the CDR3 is TGTGCCAGCAGCTTAGGGGCTGGGGTAGATACGCAGTATTTT.

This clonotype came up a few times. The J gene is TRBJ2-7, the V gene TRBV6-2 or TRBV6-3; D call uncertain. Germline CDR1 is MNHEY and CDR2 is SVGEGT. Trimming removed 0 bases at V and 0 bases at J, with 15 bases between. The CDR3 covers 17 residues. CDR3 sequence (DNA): TGTGCCAGCAGTTACTCGAGCTACAGACTCCCCTCCTACGAGCAGTACTTC. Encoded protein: CASSYSSYRLPSYEQYF.

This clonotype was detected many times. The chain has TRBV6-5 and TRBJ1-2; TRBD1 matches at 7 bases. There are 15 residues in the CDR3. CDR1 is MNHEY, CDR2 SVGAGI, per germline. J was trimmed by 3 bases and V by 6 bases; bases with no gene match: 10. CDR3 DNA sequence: TGTGCCAGCAGCCAGGGGGGCGATCCCTACTATGGCTACACCTTC. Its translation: CASSQGGDPYYGYTF.

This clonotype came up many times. The CDR3 region is CASSQTTGTSYEQYF. The DNA for the CDR3 is TGTGCCAGCTCACAAACGACAGGAACCTCCTACGAGCAGTACTTC. This chain links TRBV18 with TRBJ2-7; possibly TRBD1 for D (6 bases). The V and J ends lost 4 bases and 0 bases respectively, with 13 bases between them. The CDR3 extends over 15 amino acids. The germline V gene encodes CDR1 KGHSH and CDR2 LQKENI.

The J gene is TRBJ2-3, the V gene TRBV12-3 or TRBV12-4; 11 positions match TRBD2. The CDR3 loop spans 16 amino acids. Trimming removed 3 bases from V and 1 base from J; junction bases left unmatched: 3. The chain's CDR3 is CASSFGTSGCTDTQYF. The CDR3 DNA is TGTGCCAGCAGTTTCGGGACTAGCGGATGCACAGATACGCAGTATTTT.

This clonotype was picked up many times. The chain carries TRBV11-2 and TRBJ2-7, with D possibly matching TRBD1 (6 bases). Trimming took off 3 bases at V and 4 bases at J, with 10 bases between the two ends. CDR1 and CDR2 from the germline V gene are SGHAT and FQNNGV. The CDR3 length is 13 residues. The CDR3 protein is CASSFRQDYEQYF. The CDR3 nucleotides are TGTGCCAGCAGCTTCCGACAGGATTACGAGCAGTACTTC. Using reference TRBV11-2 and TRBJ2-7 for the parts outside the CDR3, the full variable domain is EAGVAQSPRYKIIEKRQSVAFWCNPISGHATLYWYQQILGQGPKLLIQFQNNGVVDDSQLPKDRFSAERLKGVDSTLKIQPAKLEDSAVYLCASSFRQDYEQYFGPGTRLTVT.

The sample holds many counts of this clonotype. CDR3 amino acids: CSASPGAGSYQETQYF. For the CDR3, the DNA is TGCAGTGCTAGCCCCGGGGCGGGGAGCTACCAAGAGACCCAGTACTTC. This rearrangement joins TRBV20-1 to TRBJ2-5, with D possibly being TRBD2 (6 bases). With 3 bases removed from V and 0 bases from J, the gap between germline ends came to 17 bases. The CDR3 totals 16 residues. The germline V gene has CDR1 DFQATT and CDR2 SNEGSKA (reference sequence).

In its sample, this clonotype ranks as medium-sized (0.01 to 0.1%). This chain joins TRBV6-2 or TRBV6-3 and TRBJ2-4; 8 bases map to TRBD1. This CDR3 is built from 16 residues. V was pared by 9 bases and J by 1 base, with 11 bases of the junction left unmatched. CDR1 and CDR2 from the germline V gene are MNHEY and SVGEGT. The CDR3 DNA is TGTGCCAGACTGGACAGGGACCGCCTGGCCAAAAACATTCAGTACTTC. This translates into CARLDRDRLAKNIQYF.

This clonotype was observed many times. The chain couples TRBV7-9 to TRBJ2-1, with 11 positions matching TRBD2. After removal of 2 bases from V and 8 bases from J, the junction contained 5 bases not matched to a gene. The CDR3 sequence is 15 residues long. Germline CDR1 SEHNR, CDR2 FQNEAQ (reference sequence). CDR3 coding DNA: TGTGCCAGCAGCTTATTAGCGGGAGGGCCGCATGAGCAGTTCTTC. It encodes CASSLLAGGPHEQFF.

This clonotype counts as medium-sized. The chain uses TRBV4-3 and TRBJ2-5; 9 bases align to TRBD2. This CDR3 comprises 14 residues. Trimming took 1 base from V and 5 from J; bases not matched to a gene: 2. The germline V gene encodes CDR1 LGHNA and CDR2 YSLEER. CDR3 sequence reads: CASSQGLAGETQYF. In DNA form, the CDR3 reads TGCGCCAGCAGCCAAGGGCTAGCGGGGGAGACCCAGTACTTC.

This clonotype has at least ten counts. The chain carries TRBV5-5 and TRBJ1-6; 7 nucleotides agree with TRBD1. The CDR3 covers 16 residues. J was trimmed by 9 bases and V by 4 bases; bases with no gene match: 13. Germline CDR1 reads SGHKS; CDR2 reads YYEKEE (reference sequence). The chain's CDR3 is CASSRDSGRLGSPLHF. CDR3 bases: TGTGCCAGCAGCCGGGACAGCGGGCGGCTGGGTTCACCCCTCCACTTT.

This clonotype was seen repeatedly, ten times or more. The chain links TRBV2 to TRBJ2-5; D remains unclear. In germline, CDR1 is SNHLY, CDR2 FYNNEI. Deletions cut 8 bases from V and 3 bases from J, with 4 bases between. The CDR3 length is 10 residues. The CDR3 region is CASREETQYF. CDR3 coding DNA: TGTGCCAGCCGCGAAGAGACCCAGTACTTC.